This TCR beta chain was retrieved from a study of T cell changes during pregnancy in multiple sclerosis. This CDR3 spans 12 amino acids. The V segment lost 7 bases and the J segment 5 bases; nucleotides outside the gene matches: 2. Germline V gives CDR1 ENHRY, CDR2 SYGVKD. Produced via immunoSEQ multiplex PCR; TCRdb's table is partial and in-frame only. Of 40,000 to 50,000 clones detected, about 91% appear once; the ten largest clones hold approximately 2%. This sample comprised CD4+ T cells from peripheral blood mononuclear cells, obtained after pregnancy. The chain joins TRBV10-3 to TRBJ2-1, with 7 bases fitting TRBD1. This receptor was obtained from a female donor in good health, enrolled as a control in a pregnancy study. CDR3 sequence: CAITGTDNEQFF. CDR3 DNA: TGTGCCATCACCGGGACAGACAATGAGCAGTTCTTC.